The rows below give T cell receptor beta chains drawn from one sample of a study of spatial heterogeneity in lung cancer. TCRdb processed the 5' RACE reads anew with MiXCR; each CDR3 protein has one entry. In the table there are about 120,000 distinct CDR3 sequences, 12% of which are singletons. The specimen comprised PBMCs, sampled at follow-up. The source of these receptors is a male donor with early-stage non-small cell lung cancer. Each CDR3 is given with its conserved first and last residue. D genes are given only for firm matches. The listing skips clone size in some rows; elsewhere it reads once, few, many or a size class.

>NA|TRBD1|TRBJ2-7|TRBV27|15
TGTGCCAGCAGTCAGCAGGGGGCAAGGGTCTACGAGCAGTACTTC
CASSQQGARVYEQYF
>NA|NA|TRBJ1-1|TRBV27|14
TGTGCCAGCAGTTTAAGGCAGGGCCGAACTGAAGCTTTCTTT
CASSLRQGRTEAFF
>few|TRBD1|TRBJ2-1|TRBV7-8|15
TGTGCCAGCAGCTTGAACCGGGACAGGGATAATGAGCAGTTCTTC
CASSLNRDRDNEQFF
>few|TRBD1|TRBJ2-7|TRBV5-1|18
TGCGCCAGCAGCTTGACGGCCCCCGGGACAGTGCTTTCCTACGAGCAGTACTTC
CASSLTAPGTVLSYEQYF
>NA|NA|TRBJ1-5|TRBV9|17
TGTGCCAGCAGCTCCCCACAGGGCCCGAGGAGCAATCAGCCCCAGCATTTT
CASSSPQGPRSNQPQHF
>few|TRBD1|TRBJ2-7|TRBV20-1|14
TGCAGTGCTACCCCGGACAGGGTGGGATACGAGCAGTACTTC
CSATPDRVGYEQYF
>NA|TRBD2|TRBJ2-1|TRBV4-1|17
TGCGCCAGCAGCCAAGACCCAGCGGGGGGTATCTACAATGAGCAGTTCTTC
CASSQDPAGGIYNEQFF
>NA|NA|TRBJ2-3|TRBV2|13
TGTGCCAGCAGTGGGGAAATTGGAGATACGCAGTATTTT
CASSGEIGDTQYF
>few|NA|TRBJ1-5|TRBV6-2/TRBV6-3|15
TGTGCCAGCAGTTTGGAACTCGTAAGCAATCAGCCCCAGCATTTT
CASSLELVSNQPQHF
>few|NA|TRBJ2-7|TRBV7-9|15
TGTGCCAGCAGCCTCTCAGGGGGACTAGTCCACGAGCAGTACTTC
CASSLSGGLVHEQYF
>few|NA|TRBJ1-1|TRBV12-5|15
TGTGCTAGTGGTTTGGTAAAACCGTTGAGATCTGAAGCTTTCTTT
CASGLVKPLRSEAFF
>NA|NA|TRBJ1-5|TRBV4-1|16
TGCGCCAGCAGCCAAGGGGAGTTTTTGAGCAATCAGCCCCAGCATTTT
CASSQGEFLSNQPQHF
>few|NA|TRBJ1-6|TRBV2|17
TGTGCCAGCACCCGACCCCCCAGGGGACCCTATAATTCACCCCTCCACTTT
CASTRPPRGPYNSPLHF
>many|NA|TRBJ1-5|TRBV9|14
TGTGCCAGCAGCCCCTCGATGGACAATCAGCCCCAGCATTTT
CASSPSMDNQPQHF
>few|NA|TRBJ1-5|TRBV6-1|15
TGTGCCAGCAAGAGTCCCGGACGGACAGATCAGCCCCAGCATTTT
CASKSPGRTDQPQHF
>many|NA|TRBJ2-7|TRBV9|15
TGTGCCAGCAGCGCTGGGAAGGAAGCTGGCTACGAGCAGTACTTC
CASSAGKEAGYEQYF
>many|TRBD1|TRBJ1-5|TRBV20-1|13
TGCAGTGCTAGTGACAGGGGCGCGGAGCCCCAGCATTTT
CSASDRGAEPQHF